One sample yielded the 14 T cell receptor beta chains listed below, sequenced in a study of blood T cell repertoires in COVID-19. This table comes from immunoSEQ multiplex PCR, and its TCRdb copy is limited to in-frame clones, with some not included. In the table there are under 200,000 clones, roughly 84% of which are singletons. The sample taken for sequencing was PBMCs or T cells enriched from blood (not recorded which). These receptor sequences come from a woman younger than 45 who had been exposed to COVID-19.

The chain has TRBV2 and TRBJ1-1, with D tentatively TRBD1 (5 bases). V was shortened by 10 bases and J by 3 bases, with 15 bases between the two germline ends. This CDR3 contains 13 residues. The germline V gene has CDR1 SNHLY and CDR2 FYNNEI. The CDR3 is CATNLRQYTEAFF. In DNA form, the CDR3 reads TGTGCCACCAACCTGAGACAGTACACTGAAGCTTTCTTT.

This rearrangement joins TRBV19 to TRBJ1-2; perhaps TRBD1 as D (6 bases). The CDR3 is 14 amino acids. Germline V lookup: CDR1 LNHDA, CDR2 SQIVND (reference sequence). V shed 6 bases and J shed 7 bases, with 18 bases lying between them. This CDR3 is CASRRGATYSGYTF. The CDR3 DNA follows: TGTGCCAGTAGACGGGGGGCGACTTATAGTGGCTACACCTTC. Based on the CDR3 plus reference TRBV19 and TRBJ1-2, the full variable domain is DGGITQSPKYLFRKEGQNVTLSCEQNLNHDAMYWYRQDPGQGLRLIYYSQIVNDFQKGDIAEGYSVSREKKESFPLTVTSAQKNPTAFYLCASRRGATYSGYTFGSGTRLTVV.

This chain links TRBV7-9 with TRBJ2-7; no clear D. The CDR3 consists of 11 residues. CDR1 is SEHNR and CDR2 is FQNEAQ in the germline V gene (reference sequence). Trimming stripped 6 bases from V and 3 bases from J, with 6 bases between. CDR3 sequence reads: CASSSFYEQYF. As DNA, the CDR3 is TGTGCCAGCAGTTCTTTCTACGAGCAGTACTTC.

This chain links TRBV7-2 with TRBJ2-5, with 7 bases identical to TRBD2. The length of the CDR3 is 16 residues. Germline V gives CDR1 SGHTA, CDR2 FQGNSA. V shed 4 bases and J 5 bases; nucleotides not matched to a gene: 13. The CDR3 DNA reads as TGTGCCAGCAGCTCCCACGATGTGGGGCGGGGGGAGACCCAGTACTTC. Translated, it gives CASSSHDVGRGETQYF.

V usage is TRBV3-1 (or the pseudogene TRBV3-2) and J usage is TRBJ1-1; D is unresolved. The CDR3 spans 14 residues. The germline V and J ends were trimmed by 1 base and 4 bases, with 10 bases remaining between them. Germline V CDR1 and CDR2: LGHDT, YNNKEL (reference sequence). CDR3 coding DNA: TGTGCCAGCAGCCAAGTCTTCTATGGCACTGAAGCTTTCTTT. Encoded protein: CASSQVFYGTEAFF.

The chain has TRBV6-6 and TRBJ2-5, with TRBD1 matching over 12 bases. Unmatched junction bases numbered 5, after V lost 5 bases and J lost 4 bases. The CDR3 is made up of 15 amino acids. Germline CDR1 reads MNHNY; CDR2 reads SVGAGI (reference sequence). The CDR3 spells CASSTRDRGRETQYF. DNA for the CDR3: TGTGCCAGCAGTACACGGGACAGGGGGCGAGAGACCCAGTACTTC.

The chain carries TRBV12-3 or TRBV12-4 and TRBJ2-1, with unresolved D. The CDR3 contains 12 residues. With 5 bases removed from V and 6 bases from J, the gap between germline ends came to 8 bases. DNA for the CDR3: TGTGCCAGCAGTAGACACCTCAATGAGCAGTTCTTC. The encoded protein is CASSRHLNEQFF.

This chain links TRBV6-5 with TRBJ1-1, with D perhaps matching TRBD1 (6 bases). The germline gives CDR1 MNHEY, CDR2 SVGAGI. Trimming took off 6 bases at V and 5 bases at J, with 7 bases between the two ends. This CDR3 spans 11 amino acids. The CDR3 loop is CASSGQTEAFF. CDR3 bases: TGTGCCAGCAGCGGACAGACTGAAGCTTTCTTT.

The rearrangement joins TRBV18 to TRBJ1-2; no clear D. Trimming left V 3 bases short and J 4 bases short, with 18 bases between. CDR3 length: 16 amino acids. Germline V gene data show CDR1 as KGHSH and CDR2 as LQKENI. This chain's CDR3 is CASSPKEVTSGYGYTF. CDR3 sequence (DNA): TGTGCCAGCTCACCGAAGGAGGTCACGTCGGGCTATGGCTACACCTTC.

The chain couples TRBV2 to TRBJ1-2, with D tentatively TRBD1 (6 bases). V was cut by 2 bases and J by 4 bases, with 14 bases left in between. Looked up from germline, CDR1 is SNHLY and CDR2 is FYNNEI. This CDR3 region has 15 residues. As DNA, the CDR3 is TGTGCCAGCAGTGAACTACAGGGATCCTTCTATGGCTACACCTTC. It codes for CASSELQGSFYGYTF.

V gene TRBV9 combines with J gene TRBJ1-3; D perhaps matches TRBD1 (6 bases). Germline assignment: CDR1 SGDLS and CDR2 YYNGEE. This CDR3 comprises 15 residues. Trimming removed 0 bases at V and 4 bases at J, with 11 bases between. The CDR3 bases are TGTGCCAGCAGCGTAGACAGGGTGGGAGGAAACACCATATATTTT. Residues: CASSVDRVGGNTIYF.

The rearrangement uses TRBV5-4 and TRBJ2-5; weak D call: TRBD2 (6 bases). V was cut by 4 bases and J by 5 bases, with 21 bases left in between. The CDR3 spans 16 residues. Germline loops: CDR1 SGHNT, CDR2 YYREEE (reference sequence). DNA of the CDR3: TGTGCCAGCAGCGTCCTGGGGGGAGGAGGAGACGAGACCCAGTACTTC. Translation gives CASSVLGGGGDETQYF.

The J gene is TRBJ1-3, the V gene TRBV13; D unresolved. Trimming pared 4 bases from V and 9 bases from J, leaving 13 bases between. The CDR3 runs to 13 residues. CDR1 and CDR2 (germline): PRHDT, FYEKMQ (reference sequence). Written as DNA, the CDR3 is TGTGCCAGCAGCTCCGGGAAGAGGTCCACCATATATTTT. Translated, it gives CASSSGKRSTIYF.

This chain joins TRBV19 and TRBJ1-3, with unresolved D. Germline-derived CDR1 and CDR2 are LNHDA and SQIVND (reference sequence). V was shortened by 7 bases and J by 0 bases, with 13 bases between the two germline ends. CDR3 length: 15 amino acids. CDR3 residues: CASTLESSSGNTIYF. As DNA, the CDR3 is TGTGCCAGTACCCTGGAGAGCAGCTCTGGAAACACCATATATTTT.